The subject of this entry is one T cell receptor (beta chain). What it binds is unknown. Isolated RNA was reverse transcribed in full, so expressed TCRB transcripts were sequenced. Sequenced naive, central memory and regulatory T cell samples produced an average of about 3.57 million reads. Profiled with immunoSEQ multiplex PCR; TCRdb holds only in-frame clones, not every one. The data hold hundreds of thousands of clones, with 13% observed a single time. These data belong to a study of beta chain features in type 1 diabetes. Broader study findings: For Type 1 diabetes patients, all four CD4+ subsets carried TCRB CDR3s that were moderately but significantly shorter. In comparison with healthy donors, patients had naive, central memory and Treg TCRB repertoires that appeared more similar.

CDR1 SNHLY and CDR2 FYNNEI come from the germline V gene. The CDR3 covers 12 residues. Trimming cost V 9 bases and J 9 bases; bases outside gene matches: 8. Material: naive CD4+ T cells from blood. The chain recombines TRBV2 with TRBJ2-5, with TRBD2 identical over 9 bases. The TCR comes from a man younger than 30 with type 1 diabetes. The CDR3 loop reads CASKSGGQAQYF. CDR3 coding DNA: TGTGCCAGTAAGAGCGGGGGGCAGGCCCAGTACTTC.